This passage covers 19 T cell receptor beta chains from one sample sequenced in a study of shared clonotypes between healthy human individuals. The repertoire was sequenced with immunoSEQ multiplex PCR; TCRdb's copy has only in-frame clones and lacks some. The sample lists about half a million clones; over 70% were seen once. The sequencing input was PBMCs. These receptors were collected from a woman between 35 and 50 years old in good health. Some clones in this sample may be carry-over from other donors' samples.

This clone was recorded at least ten times. At one end the junction does not follow the germline gene, possibly because of a read error. The chain is built from TRBV18 and TRBJ2-1, with TRBD2 identical over 8 bases. CDR1 is KGHSH, CDR2 LQKENI, per germline. This CDR3 is built from 15 residues. The CDR3 loop is CASSPQPGGFDEQFF. The CDR3 DNA is TGTGCCAGCTCGCCACAACCGGGGGGGTTCGATGAGCAGTTCTTC. The full variable domain, its missing parts supplied by reference TRBV18 and TRBJ2-1, is NAGVMQNPRHLVRRRGQEARLRCSPMKGHSHVYWYRQLPEEGLKFMVYLQKENIIDESGMPKERFSAEFPKEGPSILRIQQVVRGDSAAYFCASSPQPGGFDEQFFGPGTRLTVL.

This chain uses TRBV15 with TRBJ2-1; D unclear. Trimming stripped 3 bases from V and 7 bases from J, with 10 bases between. Germline assignment: CDR1 LNHNV and CDR2 YYDKDF (reference sequence). This CDR3 is 13 amino acids long. The DNA for the CDR3 is TGTGCCACCAGCAGGGCTAGGGTTAATGAGCAGTTCTTC. Its translation is CATSRARVNEQFF.

Comments on this clone: At one end the junction does not follow the germline gene, possibly because of a read error. This chain joins TRBV7-2 and TRBJ2-7, with 7 nucleotides matching TRBD1. Germline CDR1 reads SGHTA; CDR2 reads FQGNSA. The CDR3 is 12 residues long. The CDR3 bases are TGTGCCAGCAGCGATCCAGGGACAGCCTACGTCTTC. Its translation: CASSDPGTAYVF.

This clone was recorded once. This chain uses TRBV18 with TRBJ2-3; 8 bases fit TRBD2. Germline V gene sequence: CDR1 KGHSH, CDR2 LQKENI. Trimming removed 0 bases from V and 6 bases from J; junction bases left unmatched: 8. The CDR3 sequence is 16 residues long. This CDR3 is CASSPPEREPFDTQYF. The CDR3 bases are TGTGCCAGCTCACCACCAGAGCGGGAGCCGTTTGATACGCAGTATTTT.

The chain recombines TRBV5-1 with TRBJ2-2, with 9 positions matching TRBD1. V lost 2 bases and J lost 2; bases outside the gene matches: 4. Germline CDR1 SGHRS, CDR2 YFSETQ. CDR3 length: 16 residues. DNA of the CDR3: TGCGCCAGCAGCTTAGCGACAGGGGGAAACACCGGGGAGCTGTTTTTT. Protein product: CASSLATGGNTGELFF.

The chain links TRBV28 to TRBJ1-3; D not certain. Germline loops: CDR1 MDHEN, CDR2 SYDVKM. The V end lost 7 bases, the J end lost 2 bases, and 9 bases lay between the germline ends. This CDR3 is built from 13 residues. CDR3 in amino acids: CASIERAGNTIYF. The CDR3 region has the DNA TGTGCCAGCATAGAAAGGGCTGGAAACACCATATATTTT.

The V gene is TRBV5-4, the J gene TRBJ1-4; 7 bases are a match to TRBD1. This CDR3 contains 15 residues. CDR1 and CDR2 (germline): SGHNT, YYREEE (reference sequence). V dropped 2 bases and J dropped 4; count of bases not matched to a gene: 5. CDR3 DNA: TGTGCCAGCAGCTTTTGGGGACAGAATAATGAAAAACTGTTTTTT. Protein: CASSFWGQNNEKLFF.

The chain is built from TRBV6-6 and TRBJ2-3; 11 nucleotides align to TRBD2. Germline V gives CDR1 MNHNY, CDR2 SVGAGI (reference sequence). This CDR3 has 14 amino acids. V shed 5 bases and J 6 bases; nucleotides not matched to a gene: 4. CDR3: CASSQLAGVDTQYF. Written as DNA, the CDR3 is TGTGCCAGCAGTCAACTAGCGGGAGTGGATACGCAGTATTTT.

In this sample, this clone turned up once. A read error may produce the germline difference seen at one junction end. The chain couples TRBV7-9 to TRBJ2-5; D possibly corresponds to TRBD1 (6 bases). Germline V gene lookup returns CDR1 SEHNR and CDR2 FQNEAQ (reference sequence). CDR3 length: 12 residues. For the CDR3, the DNA is TGTGCCTGCAGGGGTGACGGGGAGACCCAGTACTTC. It translates to CACRGDGETQYF.

This sequence joins TRBV28 and TRBJ2-7; 13 bases map to TRBD2. The CDR3 spans 15 residues. V was pared by 7 bases and J by 1 base, with 4 bases of the junction left unmatched. CDR1 is MDHEN, CDR2 SYDVKM, per germline. The CDR3: CASIAGLAGSYEQYF. DNA of the CDR3: TGTGCCAGCATAGCGGGACTAGCGGGATCCTACGAGCAGTACTTC.

The rearrangement links TRBV15 to TRBJ2-7; 11 nucleotides agree with TRBD2. The V segment lost 1 base and the J segment 6 bases; nucleotides outside the gene matches: 5. CDR3 length equals 15 residues. Germline V gene lookup returns CDR1 LNHNV and CDR2 YYDKDF (reference sequence). The DNA of the CDR3 is TGTGCCACCAGCAGAGGACTAGCGGGAAAGGGCGAGCAGTACTTC. Amino acid sequence: CATSRGLAGKGEQYF.

Note on this clone: It is likely a read error: a sequence one base away is far more abundant. This specimen includes other DNA sequences encoding the same CDR3. This sequence joins TRBV2 and TRBJ2-1; 7 bases are a match to TRBD2. This CDR3 is 14 amino acids long. Germline V gene lookup returns CDR1 SNHLY and CDR2 FYNNEI. CDR3 in amino acids: CASRAGASHNEQFF. The DNA for the CDR3 is TGTGCCAGCCGGGCGGGAGCCAGCCACAACGAGCAGTTCTTC. The full variable domain, with the rest looked up from reference TRBV2 and TRBJ2-1, is EPEVTQTPSHQVTQMGQEVILRCVPISNHLYFYWYRQILGQKVEFLVSFYNNEISEKSEIFDDQFSVERPDGSNFTLKIRSTKLEDSAMYFCASRAGASHNEQFFGPGTRLTVL.

Concerning this clone itself: It differs at one base from a far larger clone, so likely a read error. The sample has other DNA sequences that encode this CDR3 too. CDR3 nucleotides: TGTGCATGGATTGGGAGTCCTAACTATGGCTACACCTTC. Translating gives CAWIGSPNYGYTF. The genes are TRBV30 and TRBJ1-2; no reliable D call. The CDR3 sequence is 13 residues long. Germline values: CDR1 GTSNPN, CDR2 SVGIG (reference sequence). Full variable domain (outside the CDR3, taken from reference TRBV30 and TRBJ1-2): SQTIHQWPATLVQPVGSPLSLECTVEGTSNPNLYWYRQAAGRGLQLLFYSVGIGQISSEVPQNLSASRPQDRQFILSSKKLLLSDSGFYLCAWIGSPNYGYTFGSGTRLTVV.

The chain recombines TRBV6-5 with TRBJ1-2; the D gene is possibly TRBD1 (6 bases). CDR1 and CDR2 from the germline V gene are MNHEY and SVGAGI. V lost 5 bases, J lost 4 bases, and 14 bases lay in between. This CDR3 region has 14 residues. CDR3 in amino acids: CASSPTRGGYGYTF. The CDR3 DNA reads as TGTGCCAGCAGTCCCACCAGGGGCGGCTATGGCTACACCTTC.

This clone was counted a single time. It differs at one base from a far larger clone, so likely a read error. This chain uses TRBV5-4 with TRBJ2-6; D may be TRBD1 (5 bases). The CDR3 has 16 residues. Trimming pared 2 bases from V and 8 bases from J, leaving 17 bases between. Germline CDR1 is SGHNT and CDR2 is YYREEE (reference sequence). As DNA, the CDR3 is TGTGCCAGCAGCTTCGTGTGGGGTTCAGGGACCAACGTCCTGACTTTC. Translated: CASSFVWGSGTNVLTF. Variable domain in full (rest from reference TRBV5-4 and TRBJ2-6): ETGVTQSPTHLIKTRGQQVTLRCSSQSGHNTVSWYQQALGQGPQFIFQYYREEENGRGNFPPRFSGLQFPNYSSELNVNALELDDSALYLCASSFVWGSGTNVLTFGAGSRLTVL.

Details on this clone: It differs at one base from a far larger clone, so likely a read error. Other DNA sequences of this sample code for an identical CDR3. The V and J genes are TRBV29-1 and TRBJ2-5; a weak D match, TRBD2 (6 bases). V was clipped by 4 bases and J by 5 bases, with 14 bases between them. Germline CDR1 SQVTM, CDR2 ANQGSEA. This CDR3 is built from 13 residues. The CDR3 protein is CSVAGSSGETQYF. CDR3 nucleotide sequence: TGCAGCGTTGCAGGGTCAAGCGGGGAGACCCAGTACTTC.

The chain links TRBV15 to TRBJ2-3, with D maybe TRBD2 (5 bases). Trimming shortened V by 1 base and J by 2 bases, and 13 bases separated the two germline ends. Looked up from germline, CDR1 is LNHNV and CDR2 is YYDKDF (reference sequence). This CDR3 has 16 amino acids. In DNA, the CDR3 is TGTGCCACCAGCAGAGTCGACTACCAGATCACAGATACGCAGTATTTT. Protein product: CATSRVDYQITDTQYF.

As for this clone: Given a far larger clone just one base away, this is likely a sequencing read error. The chain combines TRBV7-3 with TRBJ2-3; 7 positions match TRBD2. V lost 1 base to trimming and J lost 4 bases; unmatched junction nucleotides: 8. CDR3 length: 16 residues. CDR1 is SGHTA, CDR2 FQGTGA, per germline. The CDR3 is CASSLNLGGLADTQYF. CDR3 DNA sequence: TGTGCCAGCAGCTTAAATTTGGGAGGGCTTGCAGATACGCAGTATTTT. Complete variable domain (other parts from reference TRBV7-3 and TRBJ2-3): GAGVSQTPSNKVTEKGKYVELRCDPISGHTALYWYRQSLGQGPEFLIYFQGTGAADDSGLPNDRFFAVRPEGSVSTLKIQRTERGDSAVYLCASSLNLGGLADTQYFGPGTRLTVL.

V gene TRBV27 combines with J gene TRBJ1-4, with 9 nucleotides matching TRBD1. V shed 6 bases and J 5 bases; nucleotides not matched to a gene: 7. Germline V CDR1 and CDR2: MNHEY, SMNVEV (reference sequence). The CDR3 is made up of 15 amino acids. The CDR3 bases are TGTGCCAGCAGAGCTGCCGGGACAGGGAATGAAAAACTGTTTTTT. Encoded protein: CASRAAGTGNEKLFF.